This passage covers 28 T cell receptor beta chains from one sample sequenced in a study of regulatory T cells in long-lasting Graves disease. The authors built TCR beta libraries using iRepertoire HTBI primers and Arm-PCR of CDR3 regions. TCRdb passed the multiplex PCR reads through MiXCR, listing each CDR3 protein once. The profile shows hundreds of thousands of distinct CDR3 sequences, 20% to 25% of them singletons. Time point of the sample: persistent/refractory GD, antithyroid drugs over 5 years with positive TRAb. RNA extracted from PBMCs served as the sequencing template. Material: peripheral blood mononuclear cells (PBMCs), obtained when the disease was refractory, from a patient treated with antithyroid drugs. These receptors were obtained from a female donor with Graves disease.

The V call is TRBV20-1, the J call TRBJ2-7, with 9 nucleotides matching TRBD1. CDR1 and CDR2 from the germline V gene are DFQATT and SNEGSKA (reference sequence). The V and J ends lost 2 bases and 3 bases, in that order; junction bases with no gene match: 5. CDR3 length: 14 amino acids. The CDR3 here is CSARHTGGGYEQYF. DNA of the CDR3: TGCAGTGCTAGACACACAGGGGGCGGCTACGAGCAGTACTTC.

This clonotype was recorded a few times. The gene calls are TRBV6-2 or TRBV6-3 and TRBJ1-1; D perhaps matches TRBD1 (5 bases). The CDR3 has 15 amino acids. The V end was cut by 5 bases, the J end by 0 bases, with 13 bases between. CDR1 and CDR2 (germline): MNHEY, SVGEGT. The CDR3 loop is CASSEAFRVNTEAFF. CDR3 coding DNA: TGTGCCAGCAGTGAAGCGTTCAGGGTGAACACTGAAGCTTTCTTT.

This clonotype was detected only a few times. The chain is built from TRBV4-3 and TRBJ1-1; D gene uncertain. This CDR3 is 18 amino acids long. Germline values: CDR1 LGHNA, CDR2 YSLEER. Trimming took off 0 bases at V and 1 base at J, with 18 bases between the two ends. The CDR3 bases are TGCGCCAGCAGCCAAGATCTAGGAGGCGGTGCACCGAACACTGAAGCTTTCTTT. Amino acid sequence: CASSQDLGGGAPNTEAFF.

This clonotype was observed at least ten times. V is TRBV28 and J is TRBJ2-7; 9 bases line up with TRBD2. The germline V gene has CDR1 MDHEN and CDR2 SYDVKM. The trim removed 3 bases at V and 4 bases at J, leaving 4 bases unmatched. This CDR3 comprises 14 residues. Written as DNA, the CDR3 is TGTGCCAGCAGTTTGCGGGGGGGCAGGTACGAGCAGTACTTC. Protein: CASSLRGGRYEQYF.

This clonotype has at least ten counts. The V call is TRBV12-3 or TRBV12-4, the J call TRBJ1-4; no firm D call. The CDR3 totals 13 residues. V lost 3 bases to trimming and J lost 7 bases, with 9 bases between them. CDR3 in DNA: TGTGCCAGCAGTTTGAGGGCGACTGAAAAACTGTTTTTT. Amino acid sequence: CASSLRATEKLFF.

On this clonotype itself: Since a much larger clone is just one base distant, this may be a read error. V is TRBV7-2 and J is TRBJ2-5; perhaps TRBD1 as D (6 bases). The V end lost 6 bases, the J end lost 5 bases, and 16 bases lay between the germline ends. CDR1 is SGHTA and CDR2 is FQGNSA in the germline V gene. CDR3 length equals 14 residues. The CDR3 loop reads CASSSGQPPETQYF. The CDR3 DNA reads as TGTGCCAGCAGTTCCGGACAGCCCCCGGAGACCCAGTACTTC.

The sample holds many counts of this clonotype. The chain combines TRBV6-1 with TRBJ1-2, with D perhaps TRBD1 (6 bases). The V gene's germline CDR1 is MNHNS and CDR2 SASEGT. V lost 8 bases and J 7 bases, leaving 17 bases between the germline ends. This CDR3 region has 13 residues. CDR3 in DNA: TGTGCCAGCCAAGTACAGGGAATTCCTGGCTACACCTTC. It is translated as CASQVQGIPGYTF.

The chain recombines TRBV19 with TRBJ1-5; TRBD1 matches 9 bases. The ends lost 5 bases at V and 2 bases at J; junction bases unmatched: 7. This CDR3 comprises 16 residues. The germline V gene encodes CDR1 LNHDA and CDR2 SQIVND (reference sequence). The CDR3 reads CASSRTGVTGNQPQHF. The CDR3 nucleotides are TGTGCCAGTAGTCGGACAGGGGTAACGGGCAATCAGCCCCAGCATTTT.

V usage is TRBV3-1 and J usage is TRBJ2-5, with D perhaps TRBD2 (6 bases). CDR3 length: 15 amino acids. V gave up 5 bases and J gave up 2 bases, with 15 bases separating them. Germline lookup yields CDR1 LGHDT and CDR2 YNNKEL (reference sequence). The CDR3 here is CASSSSGTPQETQYF. The CDR3 DNA follows: TGTGCCAGCAGCTCTTCCGGGACTCCTCAAGAGACCCAGTACTTC.

This clonotype was counted only a few times. The chain combines TRBV7-2 with TRBJ2-1, with no clear D. The CDR3 consists of 14 residues. Germline V gene sequence: CDR1 SGHTA, CDR2 FQGNSA. V lost 1 base, J lost 4 bases, and 8 bases lay in between. Here the CDR3 DNA reads TGTGCCAGCAGCTTAGATCCCGAATACAATGAGCAGTTCTTC. Protein product: CASSLDPEYNEQFF.

The genes are TRBV9 and TRBJ2-7; D tentatively fits TRBD1 or TRBD2 (6 bases each). The length of the CDR3 is 13 residues. Germline V gives CDR1 SGDLS, CDR2 YYNGEE. With 0 bases removed from V and 6 bases from J, the gap between germline ends came to 10 bases. The CDR3 sequence: CASSVGGGGEQYF. The CDR3 bases are TGTGCCAGCAGCGTAGGTGGAGGGGGCGAGCAGTACTTC.

A few counts support this clonotype. The V gene is TRBV20-1, the J gene TRBJ2-3; TRBD2 agrees at 11 bases. This CDR3 has 17 residues. Germline trimming cut 3 bases from V and 4 bases from J; bases unmatched to any gene: 12. Germline CDR1 DFQATT, CDR2 SNEGSKA (reference sequence). The DNA of the CDR3 is TGCAGTGCTAGTCTGACTAGCGGGGCCGTCTTTGCAGATACGCAGTATTTT. Protein: CSASLTSGAVFADTQYF.

At least ten counts were recorded for this clonotype. V and J are TRBV2 and TRBJ2-4, with D possibly TRBD2 on 5 matching bases. The CDR3 spans 14 residues. Germline-derived CDR1 and CDR2 are SNHLY and FYNNEI. The V end lost 8 bases, the J end lost 0 bases, and 11 bases lay between the germline ends. Here the CDR3 DNA reads TGTGCCAGCGGCCGGGGTCCAGCCAAAAACATTCAGTACTTC. Translating it yields CASGRGPAKNIQYF.

This clonotype has more than one count but fewer than ten. The V gene is TRBV7-2, the J gene TRBJ2-7; perhaps TRBD2 as D (5 bases). The CDR3 consists of 14 residues. V lost 5 bases and J lost 4, with 15 bases in between. CDR1 SGHTA and CDR2 FQGNSA come from the germline V gene. The CDR3 DNA reads TGTGCCAGCAGCCCCGGACGGGGTAATTACGAGCAGTACTTC. Its protein product is CASSPGRGNYEQYF.

This clonotype was counted only a few times. The rearrangement joins TRBV7-9 to TRBJ1-4; D perhaps matches TRBD1 (6 bases). Trimming took 1 base from V and 1 from J, leaving 16 bases between them. CDR3 length equals 18 residues. Germline CDR1 SEHNR, CDR2 FQNEAQ (reference sequence). The CDR3 nucleotides are TGTGCCAGCAGCTTAGTATGGGACACCCGCCGAACTAATGAAAAACTGTTTTTT. Translating gives CASSLVWDTRRTNEKLFF.

This clonotype was observed at least ten times. The CDR3 DNA reads as TGTGCCAGTAGACTACAGGGGGGGACCAACACTGAAGCTTTCTTT. Its translation is CASRLQGGTNTEAFF. V is TRBV19 and J is TRBJ1-1; 8 nucleotides align to TRBD1. With V trimmed by 6 bases and J by 2 bases, 8 bases remained unmatched. Per the germline V gene, CDR1 is LNHDA and CDR2 is SQIVND (reference sequence). The CDR3 covers 15 residues.

The rearrangement links TRBV6-5 to TRBJ2-1; 8 bases map to TRBD2. This CDR3 region has 17 residues. The V gene's germline CDR1 is MNHEY and CDR2 SVGAGI. V lost 4 bases to trimming and J lost 7 bases; unmatched junction nucleotides: 15. This chain's CDR3 is CASSSLSGTRPPNEQFF. The CDR3 DNA reads TGTGCCAGCAGTTCTCTATCCGGGACTAGACCCCCAAATGAGCAGTTCTTC.

This clonotype showed up just a few times. CDR3 amino acids: CASSVGVAGNTIYF. The CDR3 region has the DNA TGTGCCAGCAGCGTAGGGGTGGCTGGAAACACCATATATTTT. The chain employs TRBV9 and TRBJ1-3, with D uncertain. V dropped 0 bases and J dropped 2 bases, with 6 bases sitting between them. This CDR3 is 14 amino acids long. Per the germline V gene, CDR1 is SGDLS and CDR2 is YYNGEE.

This clonotype was picked up many times. The chain combines TRBV29-1 with TRBJ1-2; D may be TRBD1 (5 bases). Germline loops: CDR1 SQVTM, CDR2 ANQGSEA. The CDR3 totals 11 residues. V was pared by 4 bases and J by 6 bases, with 9 bases between. CDR3: CSVAGSNGYTF. The CDR3 DNA reads as TGCAGCGTTGCAGGGTCCAATGGCTACACCTTC.

This clonotype was observed at least ten times. The J gene is TRBJ2-5, the V gene TRBV27, with D perhaps TRBD2 (5 bases). The length of the CDR3 is 12 residues. The germline CDR1 and CDR2 sequences are MNHEY and SMNVEV (reference sequence). V shed 6 bases and J shed 5 bases, with 10 bases lying between them. DNA of the CDR3: TGTGCCAGCAGCAGATTAGCGGAGACCCAGTACTTC. This sequence encodes CASSRLAETQYF.

The CDR3 here is CASKAQDYEQYF. CDR3 nucleotide sequence: TGTGCCAGTAAGGCGCAGGACTACGAGCAGTACTTC. The chain employs TRBV19 and TRBJ2-7; D gene uncertain. Between the trimmed V and J ends, which lost 7 bases and 3 bases, there was a span of 10 bases. The CDR3 is made up of 12 amino acids. The germline gives CDR1 LNHDA, CDR2 SQIVND (reference sequence).

The chain carries TRBV7-2 and TRBJ1-1; weak D call: TRBD1 (5 bases). The V gene's germline CDR1 is SGHTA and CDR2 FQGNSA. Trimming left V 1 base short and J 6 bases short, with 36 bases between. The CDR3 covers 22 residues. CDR3 bases: TGTGCCAGCAGCTTAGATCGAAACGCGAGAGCCGGGACCTATATTACGTTCCCTGAAGCTTTCTTT. As protein: CASSLDRNARAGTYITFPEAFF. Using reference TRBV7-2 and TRBJ1-1 for the parts outside the CDR3, the full variable domain is GAGVSQSPSNKVTEKGKDVELRCDPISGHTALYWYRQSLGQGLEFLIYFQGNSAPDKSGLPSDRFSAERTGGSVSTLTIQRTQQEDSAVYLCASSLDRNARAGTYITFPEAFFGQGTRLTVV.

There are a few counts of this clonotype. The rearrangement joins TRBV9 to TRBJ1-5; TRBD1 is a possible D gene (5 bases). CDR1 SGDLS and CDR2 YYNGEE come from the germline V gene. Trimming cost V 7 bases and J 7 bases, with 9 bases left between them. This CDR3 contains 11 residues. In DNA form, the CDR3 reads TGTGCCAGCGGGGCAAGCCAGCCCCAGCATTTT. It encodes CASGASQPQHF.

The chain combines TRBV5-6 with TRBJ2-5, with TRBD1 matching over 7 bases. This CDR3 region has 16 residues. The V segment lost 0 bases and the J segment 4 bases; nucleotides outside the gene matches: 9. Germline V gene lookup returns CDR1 SGHDT and CDR2 YYEEEE. The CDR3 DNA reads as TGTGCCAGCAGCTTGGGGCCGACAGGGCGCCGAGAGACCCAGTACTTC. Translation gives CASSLGPTGRRETQYF.

This clonotype appeared many times. The rearrangement links TRBV28 to TRBJ2-6; a weak D match, TRBD1 (5 bases). Germline V gene lookup returns CDR1 MDHEN and CDR2 SYDVKM. The CDR3 is 16 residues long. V lost 3 bases, J lost 1 base, and 10 bases lay in between. CDR3 region: CASSLLPGSGANVLTF. The CDR3 nucleotides are TGTGCCAGCAGTTTGCTACCAGGGTCTGGGGCCAACGTCCTGACTTTC.

This clonotype appeared once. The conserved phenylalanine or tryptophan is not found at the CDR3 terminus, so this likely reflects a read error. CDR3 coding DNA: TGCAGTGCTAGCCTGGAAAATGAGGAGACCCAGTACCTC. It specifies CSASLENEETQYL. The chain combines TRBV20-1 with TRBJ2-5; D is unclear. The CDR3 covers 13 residues. Germline V CDR1 and CDR2: DFQATT, SNEGSKA (reference sequence). V was pared by 3 bases and J by 5 bases, with 13 bases between.

At least ten counts were recorded for this clonotype. This chain connects TRBV19 to TRBJ2-7; 9 bases line up with TRBD1. The germline V gene has CDR1 LNHDA and CDR2 SQIVND (reference sequence). V lost 3 bases and J lost 1; bases outside the gene matches: 7. The CDR3 loop spans 16 amino acids. The chain's CDR3 is CASSITGTGLSYEQYF. In DNA, the CDR3 is TGTGCCAGTAGTATTACCGGGACAGGGTTGTCCTACGAGCAGTACTTC.

At least ten counts were recorded for this clonotype. The chain employs TRBV2 and TRBJ2-4, with 8 bases lining up with TRBD1. Germline V gene lookup returns CDR1 SNHLY and CDR2 FYNNEI. V shed 1 base and J 5 bases; nucleotides not matched to a gene: 7. The CDR3 length is 16 residues. For the CDR3, the DNA is TGTGCCAGCAGTGAAGATAGCGGACAGGGCCAAAACATTCAGTACTTC. Its protein is CASSEDSGQGQNIQYF.